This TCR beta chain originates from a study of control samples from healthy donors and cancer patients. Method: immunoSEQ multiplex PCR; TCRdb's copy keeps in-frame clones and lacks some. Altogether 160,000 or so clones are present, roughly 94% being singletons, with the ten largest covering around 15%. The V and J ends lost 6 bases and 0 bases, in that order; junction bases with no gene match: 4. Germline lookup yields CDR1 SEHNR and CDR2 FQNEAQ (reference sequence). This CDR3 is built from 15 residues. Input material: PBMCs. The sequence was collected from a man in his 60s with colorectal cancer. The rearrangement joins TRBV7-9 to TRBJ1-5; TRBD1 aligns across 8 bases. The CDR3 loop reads CASSSTGDSNQPQHF. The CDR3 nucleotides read TGTGCCAGCAGTTCGACAGGGGATAGCAATCAGCCCCAGCATTTT.